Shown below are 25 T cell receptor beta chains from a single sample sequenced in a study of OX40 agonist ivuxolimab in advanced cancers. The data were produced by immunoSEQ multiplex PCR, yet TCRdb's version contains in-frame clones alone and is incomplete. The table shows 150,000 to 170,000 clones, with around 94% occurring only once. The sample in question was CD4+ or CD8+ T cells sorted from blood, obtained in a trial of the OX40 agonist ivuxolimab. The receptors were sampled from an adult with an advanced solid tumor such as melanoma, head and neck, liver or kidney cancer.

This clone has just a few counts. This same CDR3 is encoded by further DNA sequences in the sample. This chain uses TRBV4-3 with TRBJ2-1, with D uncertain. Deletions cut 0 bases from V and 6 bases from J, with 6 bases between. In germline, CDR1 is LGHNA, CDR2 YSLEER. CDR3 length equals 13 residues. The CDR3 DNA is TGCGCCAGCAGCCAAGAAGGCGGCAATGAGCAGTTCTTC. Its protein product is CASSQEGGNEQFF.

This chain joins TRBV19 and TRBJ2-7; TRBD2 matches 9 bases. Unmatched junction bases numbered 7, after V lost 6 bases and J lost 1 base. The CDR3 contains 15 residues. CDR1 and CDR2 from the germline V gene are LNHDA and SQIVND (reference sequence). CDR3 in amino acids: CASRTALAGSYEQYF. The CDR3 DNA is TGTGCCAGTAGAACCGCCCTAGCGGGGTCCTACGAGCAGTACTTC.

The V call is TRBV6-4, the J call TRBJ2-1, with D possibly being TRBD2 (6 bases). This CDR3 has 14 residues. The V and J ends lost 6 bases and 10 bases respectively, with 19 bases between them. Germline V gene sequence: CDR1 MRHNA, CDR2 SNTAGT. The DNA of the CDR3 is TGTGCCAGCAGCCCCGGGACTCAACTAAGGGAGCAGTTCTTC. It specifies CASSPGTQLREQFF.

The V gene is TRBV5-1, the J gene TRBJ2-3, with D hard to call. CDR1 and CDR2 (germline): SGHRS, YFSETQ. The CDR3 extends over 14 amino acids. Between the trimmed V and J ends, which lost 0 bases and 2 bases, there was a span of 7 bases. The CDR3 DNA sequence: TGCGCCAGCAGCTTGGGGCAGCCCACAGATACGCAGTATTTT. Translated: CASSLGQPTDTQYF.

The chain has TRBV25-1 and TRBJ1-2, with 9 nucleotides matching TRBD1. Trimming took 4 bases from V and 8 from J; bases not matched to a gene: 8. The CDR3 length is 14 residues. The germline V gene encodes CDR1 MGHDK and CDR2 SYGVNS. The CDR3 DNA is TGTGCCAGCAGTGGACAGGGGGGAATTATGGGCTACACCTTC. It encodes CASSGQGGIMGYTF.

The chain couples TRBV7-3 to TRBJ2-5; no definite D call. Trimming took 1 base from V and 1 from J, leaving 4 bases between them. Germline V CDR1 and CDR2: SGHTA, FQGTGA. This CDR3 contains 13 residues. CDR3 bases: TGTGCCAGCAGCTTAAGCACCCAAGAGACCCAGTACTTC. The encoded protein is CASSLSTQETQYF.

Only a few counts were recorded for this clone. CDR3 amino acids: CASSRTGLNTEAFF. The CDR3 nucleotides read TGTGCCAGCAGCCGGACAGGGTTAAACACTGAAGCTTTCTTT. This chain joins TRBV7-9 and TRBJ1-1; 8 bases map to TRBD1. CDR3 length: 14 residues. Germline V gene sequence: CDR1 SEHNR, CDR2 FQNEAQ (reference sequence). With V trimmed by 5 bases and J by 2 bases, 4 bases remained unmatched.

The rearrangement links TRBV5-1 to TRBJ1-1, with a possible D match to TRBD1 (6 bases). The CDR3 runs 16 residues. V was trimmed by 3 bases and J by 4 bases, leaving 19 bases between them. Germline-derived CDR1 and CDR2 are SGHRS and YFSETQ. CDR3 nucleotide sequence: TGCGCCAGCAGCTGGTTGACAGGATCATGGGGCACTGAAGCTTTCTTT. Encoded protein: CASSWLTGSWGTEAFF. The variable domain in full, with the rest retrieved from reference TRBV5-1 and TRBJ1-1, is KAGVTQTPRYLIKTRGQQVTLSCSPISGHRSVSWYQQTPGQGLQFLFEYFSETQRNKGNFPGRFSGRQFSNSRSEMNVSTLELGDSALYLCASSWLTGSWGTEAFFGQGTRLTVV.

The chain's CDR3 is CASSYSVRDRRYEQYF. CDR3 DNA sequence: TGTGCCAGCAGTTACTCGGTCCGGGACAGGCGTTACGAGCAGTACTTC. The V gene is TRBV6-5, the J gene TRBJ2-7; 8 bases line up with TRBD1. The CDR3 contains 16 residues. Germline V gene lookup returns CDR1 MNHEY and CDR2 SVGAGI. V was pared by 0 bases and J by 4 bases, with 8 bases of the junction left unmatched.

CDR3 protein: CASSPPGGPGNTIYF. The CDR3 DNA reads TGTGCCAGCAGCCCTCCCGGGGGCCCTGGAAACACCATATATTTT. The chain combines TRBV6-5 with TRBJ1-3, with D perhaps TRBD1 (6 bases). Germline CDR1 and CDR2: MNHEY and SVGAGI. The ends were cut back, 6 bases at V and 2 bases at J, with 14 bases in the middle. CDR3 length equals 15 residues.

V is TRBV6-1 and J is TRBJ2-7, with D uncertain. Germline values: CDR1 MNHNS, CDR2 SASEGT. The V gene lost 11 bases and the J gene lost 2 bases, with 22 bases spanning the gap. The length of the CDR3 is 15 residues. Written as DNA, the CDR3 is TGTGCCGCGAGGACCGGGCAGGCCGGCCCCTACGAGCAGTACTTC. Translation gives CAARTGQAGPYEQYF.

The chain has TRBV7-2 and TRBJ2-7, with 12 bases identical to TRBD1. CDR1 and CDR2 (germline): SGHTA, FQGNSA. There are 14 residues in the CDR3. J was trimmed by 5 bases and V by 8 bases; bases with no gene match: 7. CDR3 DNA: TGTGCCAGCTTCCCGGGACAGGGGGCCAACGAGCAGTACTTC. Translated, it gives CASFPGQGANEQYF.

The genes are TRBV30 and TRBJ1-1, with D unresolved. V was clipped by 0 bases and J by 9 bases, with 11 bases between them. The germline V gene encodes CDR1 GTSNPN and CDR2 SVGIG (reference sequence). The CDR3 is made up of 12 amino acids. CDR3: CAWSVKANKAFF. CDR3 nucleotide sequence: TGTGCCTGGAGTGTAAAGGCAAATAAAGCTTTCTTT.

The CDR3 protein is CASSLAALSYNEQFF. The CDR3 coding sequence is TGTGCCAGCAGTTTGGCAGCACTCTCCTACAATGAGCAGTTCTTC. The rearrangement links TRBV28 to TRBJ2-1, with D uncertain. The CDR3 sequence is 15 residues long. V shed 3 bases and J shed 0 bases, with 9 bases lying between them. Germline V gene data show CDR1 as MDHEN and CDR2 as SYDVKM. The full variable domain, completed using reference TRBV28 and TRBJ2-1, is DVKVTQSSRYLVKRTGEKVFLECVQDMDHENMFWYRQDPGLGLRLIYFSYDVKMKEKGDIPEGYSVSREKKERFSLILESASTNQTSMYLCASSLAALSYNEQFFGPGTRLTVL.

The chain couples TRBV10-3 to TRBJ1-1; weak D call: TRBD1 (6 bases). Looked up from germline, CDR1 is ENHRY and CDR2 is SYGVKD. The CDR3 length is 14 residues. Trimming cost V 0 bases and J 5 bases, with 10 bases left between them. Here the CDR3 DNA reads TGTGCCATCAGTGAGTCGAGGGGGAGGACTGAAGCTTTCTTT. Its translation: CAISESRGRTEAFF.

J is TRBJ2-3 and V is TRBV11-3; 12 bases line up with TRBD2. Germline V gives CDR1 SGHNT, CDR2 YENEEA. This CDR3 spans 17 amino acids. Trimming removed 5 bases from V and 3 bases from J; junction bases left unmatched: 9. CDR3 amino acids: CASSPRAGLAGTDTQYF. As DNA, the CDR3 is TGTGCCAGCAGCCCAAGGGCGGGACTAGCGGGTACAGATACGCAGTATTTT. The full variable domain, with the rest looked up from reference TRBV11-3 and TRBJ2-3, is EAGVVQSPRYKIIEKKQPVAFWCNPISGHNTLYWYLQNLGQGPELLIRYENEEAVDDSQLPKDRFSAERLKGVDSTLKIQPAELGDSAVYLCASSPRAGLAGTDTQYFGPGTRLTVL.

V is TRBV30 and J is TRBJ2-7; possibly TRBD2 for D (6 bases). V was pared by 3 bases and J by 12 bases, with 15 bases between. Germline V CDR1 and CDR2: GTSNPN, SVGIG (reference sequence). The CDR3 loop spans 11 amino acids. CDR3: CAWRGGTGGYF. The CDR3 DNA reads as TGTGCCTGGAGGGGCGGGACGGGTGGGTACTTC.

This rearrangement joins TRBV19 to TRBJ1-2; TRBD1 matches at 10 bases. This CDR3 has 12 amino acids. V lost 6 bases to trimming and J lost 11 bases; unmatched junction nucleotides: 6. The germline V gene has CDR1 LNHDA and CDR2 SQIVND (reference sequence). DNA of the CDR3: TGTGCCAGTAGAGGACAGGGGGGTTTTTACACCTTC. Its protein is CASRGQGGFYTF. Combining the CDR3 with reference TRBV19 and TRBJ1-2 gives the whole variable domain DGGITQSPKYLFRKEGQNVTLSCEQNLNHDAMYWYRQDPGQGLRLIYYSQIVNDFQKGDIAEGYSVSREKKESFPLTVTSAQKNPTAFYLCASRGQGGFYTFGSGTRLTVV.

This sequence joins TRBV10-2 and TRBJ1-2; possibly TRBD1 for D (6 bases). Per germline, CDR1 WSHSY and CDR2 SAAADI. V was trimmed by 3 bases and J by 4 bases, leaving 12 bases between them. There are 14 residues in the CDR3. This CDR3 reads CASSEQGGGYGYTF. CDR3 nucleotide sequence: TGCGCCAGCAGTGAACAGGGCGGCGGCTATGGCTACACCTTC.

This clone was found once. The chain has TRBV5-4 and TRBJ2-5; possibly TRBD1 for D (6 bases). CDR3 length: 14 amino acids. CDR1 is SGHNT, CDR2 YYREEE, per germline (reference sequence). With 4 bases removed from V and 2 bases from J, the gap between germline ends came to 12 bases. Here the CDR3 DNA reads TGTGCCAGCAGCGGACAGTTAGGTCAAGAGACCCAGTACTTC. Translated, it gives CASSGQLGQETQYF. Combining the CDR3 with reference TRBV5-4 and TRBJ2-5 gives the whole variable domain ETGVTQSPTHLIKTRGQQVTLRCSSQSGHNTVSWYQQALGQGPQFIFQYYREEENGRGNFPPRFSGLQFPNYSSELNVNALELDDSALYLCASSGQLGQETQYFGPGTRLLVL.

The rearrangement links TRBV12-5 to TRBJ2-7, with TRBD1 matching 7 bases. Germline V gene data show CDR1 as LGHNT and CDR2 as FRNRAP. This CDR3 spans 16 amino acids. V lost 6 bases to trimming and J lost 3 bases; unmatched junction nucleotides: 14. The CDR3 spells CASGVTGQVQNYEQYF. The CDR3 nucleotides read TGTGCTAGTGGCGTGACCGGACAGGTTCAAAACTACGAGCAGTACTTC.

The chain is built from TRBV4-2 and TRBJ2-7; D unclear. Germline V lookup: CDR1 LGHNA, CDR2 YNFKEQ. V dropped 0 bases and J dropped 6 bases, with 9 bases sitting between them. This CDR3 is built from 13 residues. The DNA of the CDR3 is TGTGCCAGCAGCCAAGATTTAGTAGTCGAGCAGTACTTC. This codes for CASSQDLVVEQYF.

The CDR3 loop is CASSVSPLMHETQYF. The CDR3 region has the DNA TGTGCCAGCAGCGTGAGCCCCCTGATGCATGAGACCCAGTACTTC. V gene TRBV9 combines with J gene TRBJ2-5; no reliable D call. The V end lost 2 bases, the J end lost 5 bases, and 16 bases lay between the germline ends. Germline loops: CDR1 SGDLS, CDR2 YYNGEE. There are 15 residues in the CDR3.

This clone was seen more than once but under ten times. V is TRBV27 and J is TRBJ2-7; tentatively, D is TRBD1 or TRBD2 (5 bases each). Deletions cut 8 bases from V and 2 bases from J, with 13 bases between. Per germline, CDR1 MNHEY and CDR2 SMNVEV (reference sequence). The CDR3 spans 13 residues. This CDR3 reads CASVGAGAYEQYF. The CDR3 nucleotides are TGTGCCAGCGTCGGGGCCGGGGCCTACGAGCAGTACTTC.

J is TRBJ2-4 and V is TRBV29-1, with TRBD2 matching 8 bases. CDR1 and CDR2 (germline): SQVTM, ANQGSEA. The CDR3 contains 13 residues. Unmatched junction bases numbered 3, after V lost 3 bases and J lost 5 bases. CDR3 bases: TGCAGCGTTGATAGCGGGACCCAAAACATTCAGTACTTC. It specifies CSVDSGTQNIQYF.